This T cell receptor (beta chain) was sequenced for a study of identical twins' blood T cells. All three twin pairs grew up together with likely shared infections and vaccines. TCRdb re-analysed the 5' RACE reads in MiXCR, keeping a single row per CDR3 protein. In the table there are fewer than 450,000 distinct CDR3 sequences, roughly 28% of which are singletons. Trimming stripped 4 bases from V and 1 base from J, with 14 bases between. Per the germline V gene, CDR1 is SGHKS and CDR2 is YYEKEE (reference sequence). CDR3 length: 16 residues. The material sequenced was PBMCs. V gene TRBV5-5 combines with J gene TRBJ2-2, with D possibly TRBD1 on 6 matching bases. The clonotype originates from a woman aged 18-50 years in good health. The CDR3 sequence is CASSRRTVQNTGELFF. The CDR3 region has the DNA TGTGCCAGCAGCCGAAGGACAGTCCAGAACACCGGGGAGCTGTTTTTT.